This T cell receptor beta chain was sequenced in a study of identical twins. Overall study findings and caveats: Invariant MAIT and iNKT cells are populations that could partly confound zero-insertion analyses. Cross-sectional statistical analysis, not tracking of the same donors, underpinned the conclusions.

Note on this clonotype: The antigen remains undetermined.

A universal primer site came from template switching; cDNA carried unique molecular identifiers. TCRdb re-analysed the 5' RACE reads in MiXCR, keeping a single row per CDR3 protein. The table shows 540,000 or so distinct CDR3 sequences, with about a fifth occurring only once. Healthy Caucasians, and only they, were the donors. This sample also appeared in a second study, on yellow fever vaccine responses in identical twins.

The sample taken for sequencing was CD4+ T cells sorted from blood. The sequence derives from a woman younger than 35 in good health.

The chain's CDR3 is CASSYSLAGVYEQYF. The CDR3 bases are TGTGCCAGCAGTTACTCCCTAGCGGGAGTTTACGAGCAGTACTTC. V usage is TRBV6-5 and J usage is TRBJ2-7, with 10 positions matching TRBD2. The germline gives CDR1 MNHEY, CDR2 SVGAGI. This CDR3 has 15 residues. The J segment lost 4 bases and the V segment lost 0 bases, leaving 3 bases of the junction unmatched.